This T cell receptor beta chain was found in a study of cytomegalovirus exposure and HLA in healthy donors (TCRdb year 2017). Looking at the study overall: An earlier analysis of several hundred of the donors reported roughly 270 Gb of sequence data and 100 million to 140 million unique TCR beta sequences from roughly 180 million T cells. An earlier analysis of around 580 of the donors used high-throughput TCR beta sequencing to judge whether each TCR beta V gene segment behaved as functional or pseudogenic. Of the 350 to 450 genotyped donors, approximately 83% fell in the genetic ancestry cluster associated with self-reported Caucasian donors. Across some 400 genotyped donors of the cohort, an average of roughly 230,000 unique TCR beta nucleotide sequences per donor were sequenced, and 15% to 20% of those sequences were non-productive. Every repertoire in the discovery cohort had been generated on one and the same sequencing platform. To study patterns of TCR occurrence, a later analysis re-analyzed previously published TCR beta repertoires from 650 to 750 donors and added high-resolution HLA genotyping. Besides the first cohort of roughly 640 subjects, a separate validation cohort made up of 120 different subjects was used. An early release covering 500 to 750 HLA-typed donors comprised about 290 gigabases of sequencing data and tens of millions of unique TCR sequences. Alongside the repertoire data, information on donor age, sex, ethnicity and CMV serostatus was compiled. The aim of the study was to test whether cataloging public T cell receptors could identify signatures of past pathogen exposure. Five DR-DQ haplotypes were treated as single units for association and clustering because of strong linkage in the cohort. HLA typing included class I and class II loci at four-digit resolution. The number of donors typed differed by locus, with about 620-630 for A, B, C, DRB1 and DQB1, around 520 for DQA1, 606 for DPA1, and about 450 for DPB1. A later genetic analysis took genome-wide SNP genotypes for about three fifths of the 666 donors and used that subset as a discovery cohort. The T cell repertoires of around 730 subjects were profiled by immunosequencing and related to cytomegalovirus serostatus. High-throughput TCR immunosequencing, statistical association of individual TCRs with disease status, and machine learning were combined to predict cytomegalovirus infection status. Rather than using new phenotypic data, the later analysis identified candidate immune exposures from TCR beta sequences and from how often those sequences occurred across donors. Overall study results and their limits: In a later analysis, TCR association rates were found to vary across HLA loci, with the most associated TCRs seen for DRB1 alleles and the fewest for HLA-C alleles. In this cohort, only TCR beta chains were sequenced, and detectable features were limited by the absence of alpha or paired-chain data. Roughly uniform sequencing depth across donors was assumed in presence/absence analyses, although this assumption may not hold. A few of the identified cytomegalovirus-associated TCR beta chains were confirmed in vitro to be specific for cytomegalovirus antigens. CMV serostatus was the only immune exposure information available for the cohort. Several of the top co-occurrence clusters appeared to be linked to parvovirus B19, influenza, CMV and Epstein-Barr virus, according to a later analysis. While some public TCRs were present in many individuals, most TCR sequences turned up only very rarely across donors. In a later analysis, about 17,000 TCR beta sequences were associated with specific HLA alleles at a false discovery rate of 0.05. In a later analysis, HLA-associated TCR beta chains showed more clonal expansion and lower generation probabilities than non-associated chains that were equally common. A group of highly shared sequence variants was considered likely to be a technical artifact of the sequencing pipeline. A further reported finding was that TCR beta sequences accurately predicted the HLA-A and HLA-B alleles for most subjects in the first cohort. Because counts were too low, roughly 18 rarely observed V segments, including chromosome 9 orphons, were left out of the earlier analysis of 587 of the donors. It was suggested by the authors that the approach could potentially be generalized to other disease states and immunological phenotypes. HLA typing was unavailable for some donors at each locus, so association tests used only the typed subset. Compared with the roughly 720-donor mean, donors in an Asian-associated ancestry cluster had fewer N-insertions in productive TCRs, according to a later genetic analysis. According to a later analysis, most CMV-associated TCR beta chains appeared to be HLA-restricted, and the HLA associations seemed to be driven largely by CMV exposure. An association between a missense DCLRE1C variant and V-gene and J-gene trimming of TCR beta chains was found in a later genetic analysis and replicated in an independent cohort. Because the 87-base-pair reads could not distinguish some IMGT-functional V segments, including TRBV6-2 and TRBV6-3, those segments were excluded. In an earlier analysis of about 540 of the donors, most TCR beta V segments were observed in productive rearrangements about 90% or about 30% of the time, broadly matching IMGT annotations. Linkage disequilibrium might explain the correlated functional status among segregating V segments, but an unknown experimental factor could not be ruled out. The classifier was reported to diagnose cytomegalovirus status with high specificity and sensitivity in both the original cohort and the validation cohort. Strong co-occurrence of HLA alleles, especially DR and DQ, made assigning TCR associations to individual alleles difficult. The study gave a list of roughly 150 TCR beta chains associated with cytomegalovirus.

Library construction relied on the immunoSEQ multiplex PCR assay. For the multiplex PCR, a mixture combining 60 forward primers for TCR Vbeta segments and 13 reverse primers for TCR Jbeta segments was used. The CDR3 region of rearranged TCR beta genes was amplified from genomic DNA by a multiplex PCR assay. Amplified TCR beta libraries were sequenced as 87-base-pair reads on the Illumina HiSeq System. As for the original processing: A later analysis counted tens of millions of unique TCR beta chains across the 690 or so repertoires, and approximately 11 million of these chains were shared by at least two donors. Raw reads were error-corrected and collapsed into unique sequences with a nearest-neighbor algorithm that merged closely related sequences to remove PCR and sequencing errors. To assign V, D and J gene segments, CDR3 sequences were aligned to IMGT reference sequences. For a sequence to be retained, at least a six-nucleotide match to both a V gene segment and a J gene segment was required. A rearrangement counted as productive if the CDR3 had no stop codons and remained in frame with V and J, and every other rearrangement counted as non-productive. CDR3 was defined by IMGT convention, running from the second conserved V-encoded cysteine to the conserved J-encoded phenylalanine. The earlier analysis of about 500 of the donors excluded sequences that lacked an unambiguous match to a single V gene segment. An earlier analysis of a few hundred of the donors called V segments functional above 56.7% productive rearrangements and segregating when the between-donor standard deviation exceeded 5%. A statistical classification framework was developed to diagnose cytomegalovirus status using the catalog of TCR beta chain sequences. In a later analysis, V and J genes were assigned by comparing TCR nucleotide sequences against IMGT/GENE-DB human TR gene sequences. In a later analysis, CDR3 sequences and most-parsimonious VDJ recombination scenarios were assigned using the TCRdist pipeline. In a later analysis, every TCR beta chain was defined by the combination of its CDR3 amino acid sequence and its V-gene family, and reads without a unique V-gene family were dropped. As a way to deal with suspected cross-contamination and a sequencing artifact, a later analysis dropped hundreds of nucleotide sequences that were highly shared and had low generation probability. In a later analysis, a clonal expansion index was calculated for each public chain from normalized within-repertoire ranks of inferred template counts. In a later analysis, generation probabilities were computed with a VDJ recombination model fitted to out-of-frame rearrangements, and the resulting probabilities were checked against IGoR. In a later analysis, TCR-TCR, TCR-HLA and TCR-CMV co-occurrence was scored with hypergeometric tests, and a repertoire-size bias correction was applied to TCR pairs. In a later analysis, false discovery rates were estimated by permuting HLA or CMV assignments 20 times. In a later analysis, co-occurring TCRs were grouped with DBSCAN, and TCRdist sequence similarity was added when clustering was performed within HLA-allele-positive subsets. For co-occurrence clustering, repertoires with fewer than 30,000 or more than 120,000 public chains were excluded, along with roughly 5 repertoires with anomalous nucleotide sharing. This is the immuneACCESS table as TCRdb keeps it, with only in-frame sequences that have V and J called. A part of the clones is gone; compared with another copy, unresolved V genes explain less than half, and the rest is unexplained. V, J and clone size are those of that table, while D and trimming were read from the DNA. The sample profile shows some 170,000 clones; around 81% of them were found once. 2.2% of the sample rests with the top ten.

The cohort comprised some 680 healthy bone marrow donors. At the time of sampling, every cohort member was nominally healthy, though immune exposures that went unrecorded were likely present. The donor tested CMV seronegative and was one of the 352 seronegative cohort members. Each donor provided a peripheral blood sample, and peripheral blood mononuclear cells were used for TCR beta sequencing. Genomic DNA extraction from the blood cell samples was performed with the Qiagen DNeasy Blood Extraction Kit. Notes on this clone: Its cognate antigen has yet to be identified. No per-base quality is available; no much larger clone lies one base away.

The V and J ends are trimmed by 0 bases and 7 bases, leaving 7 bases between them. From cysteine to phenylalanine, the CDR3 is 13 amino acids long. Only the CDR3 DNA is retained, 39 bases long and in frame from the first base. CDR1 and CDR2, looked up from the germline V gene, are SGHDN and FVKESK. The sample was PBMCs. The chain uses TRBV14 and TRBJ2-1, with no confidently assigned D gene. The source of this sequence is a woman aged 25 to 39 in good health and CMV-seronegative. Here the CDR3 is given as CASSQDNANEQFF. The bases read TGTGCCAGCAGCCAAGATAACGCGAATGAGCAGTTCTTC.